The next 9 T cell receptor beta chains were all read from a single sample in a study of blood T cell repertoires in COVID-19. TCRdb's copy holds only in-frame clones and misses some; the assay was immunoSEQ multiplex PCR. The table records approximately 290,000 clones, around 91% of them present only once. What was sequenced was PBMCs or T cells enriched from blood (not recorded which). The source is a woman between 18 and 30 years old with acute COVID-19.

The chain joins TRBV6-6 to TRBJ1-2; D is unclear. Germline V lookup: CDR1 MNHNY, CDR2 SVGAGI (reference sequence). Trimming cost V 4 bases and J 7 bases, with 22 bases left between them. The CDR3 has 16 residues. The CDR3 sequence is CASSLDSTLSTGGYTF. In DNA form, the CDR3 reads TGTGCCAGCAGTTTGGACTCGACTCTTTCAACGGGTGGCTACACCTTC.

The chain joins TRBV11-3 to TRBJ1-2; 8 nucleotides agree with TRBD1. Germline V gene lookup returns CDR1 SGHNT and CDR2 YENEEA. J lost 4 bases, V lost 4 bases, and 11 bases had no gene match. This CDR3 is 16 amino acids long. In DNA form, the CDR3 reads TGTGCCAGCAGCTCATACGCAGGGGGCGCGAGCTATGGCTACACCTTC. Translated, it gives CASSSYAGGASYGYTF.

This clone was seen only once. The chain is built from TRBV28 and TRBJ2-7; D possibly corresponds to TRBD1 (5 bases). Germline-derived CDR1 and CDR2 are MDHEN and SYDVKM. There are 15 residues in the CDR3. The germline V and J ends were trimmed by 4 bases and 1 base, with 14 bases remaining between them. In nucleotides, the CDR3 is TGTGCCAGCAGTTCCCCGCAGGGTATGTCCTACGAGCAGTACTTC. Translation gives CASSSPQGMSYEQYF. Filled out from reference TRBV28 and TRBJ2-7, the complete variable domain reads DVKVTQSSRYLVKRTGEKVFLECVQDMDHENMFWYRQDPGLGLRLIYFSYDVKMKEKGDIPEGYSVSREKKERFSLILESASTNQTSMYLCASSSPQGMSYEQYFGPGTRLTVT.

In its sample, this clone was seen a few times. V gene TRBV19 combines with J gene TRBJ2-1; D is undetermined. Trimming left V 6 bases short and J 2 bases short, with 14 bases between. The CDR3 covers 15 residues. The germline V gene encodes CDR1 LNHDA and CDR2 SQIVND (reference sequence). The CDR3: CASRAPRLAYNEQFF. CDR3 DNA sequence: TGTGCCAGTAGAGCCCCTCGACTGGCCTACAATGAGCAGTTCTTC.

This clone was detected only a few times. This rearrangement joins TRBV3-1 (or the pseudogene TRBV3-2) to TRBJ1-6; the D is unclear. The CDR3 has 17 residues. The V gene's germline CDR1 is LGHDT and CDR2 YNNKEL (reference sequence). V was clipped by 1 base and J by 4 bases, with 14 bases between them. The CDR3 loop is CASSQALLTKYNSPLHF. DNA for the CDR3: TGTGCCAGCAGCCAAGCCTTACTGACAAAATATAATTCACCCCTCCACTTT.

This chain connects TRBV6-5 to TRBJ1-1; D ambiguous. The V end was cut by 4 bases, the J end by 6 bases, with 15 bases between. The V gene's germline CDR1 is MNHEY and CDR2 SVGAGI. CDR3 length: 14 amino acids. CDR3 DNA sequence: TGTGCCAGCAGTTCCCCAATCGAGCCCGCTGAAGCTTTCTTT. Encoded protein: CASSSPIEPAEAFF.

The genes are TRBV28 and TRBJ1-2; TRBD1 agrees at 9 bases. Per germline, CDR1 MDHEN and CDR2 SYDVKM. There are 13 residues in the CDR3. The trim removed 8 bases at V and 7 bases at J, leaving 8 bases unmatched. As DNA, the CDR3 is TGTGCCAGCGCAACAGGGGGCAGCGGTGGCTACACCTTC. It translates to CASATGGSGGYTF.

This chain links TRBV7-9 with TRBJ1-2; 9 bases agree with TRBD1. Germline V lookup: CDR1 SEHNR, CDR2 FQNEAQ (reference sequence). The CDR3 runs to 15 residues. The V segment lost 2 bases and the J segment 2 bases; nucleotides outside the gene matches: 3. The CDR3 region is CASSLPGQGNYGYTF. Written as DNA, the CDR3 is TGTGCCAGCAGCTTACCGGGACAGGGAAACTATGGCTACACCTTC.

This clone was counted once. This chain links TRBV28 with TRBJ1-5, with 8 bases fitting TRBD1. In germline, CDR1 is MDHEN, CDR2 SYDVKM. The CDR3 has 15 amino acids. J lost 6 bases, V lost 6 bases, and 10 bases had no gene match. The CDR3 nucleotides read TGTGCCAGCAGCCCAATGGACAGGGCAAGTCAGCCCCAGCATTTT. The encoded protein is CASSPMDRASQPQHF.